A selection of T cell receptor beta chains follows, all from one sample in a study of radiation and T cells in renal cell carcinoma. The repertoire was sequenced with immunoSEQ multiplex PCR; TCRdb's copy has only in-frame clones and lacks some. The repertoire has around 170,000 clones, about 87% of them found once; the top ten carry about 10%. Specimen: blood, collected from a patient whose treatment included radiotherapy and nephrectomy. Receptor source: a woman aged 50 to 60 with renal cell carcinoma. Each CDR3 is given with its conserved first and last residue. Clone size is shown for a subset of rows, as once, few, many or a class of expanded clone.

size: NA; V: TRBV7-9; CDR3: CASSTSFPLSYEQYF
size: once; V: TRBV11-1; CDR3: CASSSDRAVYNEQFF
size: NA; V: TRBV18; CDR3: CASSPEGQEEKLFF
size: NA; V: TRBV5-1; CDR3: CASSLSPTGEYGYTF
size: NA; V: TRBV6-6; CDR3: CASRTTGVTYEQYF
size: NA; V: TRBV2; CDR3: CAGRQGARTDTQYF
size: NA; V: TRBV5-1; CDR3: CASSAGLLTTDTQYF
size: NA; V: TRBV7-9; CDR3: CASSRGQSYGYTF
size: NA; V: TRBV6-4; CDR3: CASSAGTGAVNTIYF
size: NA; V: TRBV6-5; CDR3: CASTPGGYPYEQYF
size: NA; V: TRBV27; CDR3: CASSFGGEGDTQYF
size: NA; V: TRBV5-4; CDR3: CASSSRGLNEKLFF
size: NA; V: TRBV28; CDR3: CAVRPTGSPLHF
size: NA; V: TRBV12-5; CDR3: CASTEASNYGYTF
size: NA; V: TRBV5-6; CDR3: CASSWTGHLSSYNEQFF
size: once; V: TRBV15; CDR3: CATSRDRSTGATDTQYF
size: NA; V: TRBV11-2; CDR3: CASSPRYTTSYEQYF
size: NA; V: TRBV6-9; CDR3: CASSYSTSYEQYF
size: NA; V: TRBV7-9; CDR3: CASSLVDGNTIYF
size: NA; V: TRBV11-3; CDR3: CASSRGTAENTEAFF
size: NA; V: TRBV5-1; CDR3: CASSLAMETGVYGYTF
size: NA; V: TRBV6-5; CDR3: CASSYYRDYGYTF
size: NA; V: TRBV5-1; CDR3: CASSLSGGSTDTQYF
size: NA; V: TRBV19; CDR3: CASRGQVGETQYF
size: NA; V: TRBV6-6; CDR3: CASRTGGQRFTEAFF
size: few; V: TRBV19; CDR3: CASSIRGGEGTEAFF
size: NA; V: TRBV9; CDR3: CASSVGEGALETQYF
size: NA; V: TRBV18; CDR3: CASSPGSGNTIYF
size: NA; V: TRBV5-1; CDR3: CASSLVATSTNEKLFF
size: NA; V: TRBV5-1; CDR3: CASSLEGAKNTEAFF
size: NA; V: TRBV5-1; CDR3: CASSLRSGGADEQFF
size: NA; V: TRBV7-2; CDR3: CASSPTGNNNEKLFF
size: NA; V: TRBV27; CDR3: CASSLSRRNYGYTF
size: once; V: TRBV7-2; CDR3: CASSFGTGVRNEQFF
size: NA; V: TRBV19; CDR3: CASSIRGNYGYTF
size: NA; V: TRBV7-8; CDR3: CASSLVEGSHNSPLHF
size: NA; V: TRBV18; CDR3: CASSPRGWDTEAFF
size: NA; V: TRBV4-1; CDR3: CASSHRVGNTGELFF
size: few; V: TRBV19; CDR3: CASSIRWQEIYGYTF
size: NA; V: TRBV5-4; CDR3: CATTSAGPEDTQYF
size: NA; V: TRBV6-5; CDR3: CASSYSYLGALEAFF
size: many; V: TRBV19; CDR3: CASSYGTGAGELFF
size: NA; V: TRBV6-1; CDR3: CASSSTGTGANVLTF
size: NA; V: TRBV11-2; CDR3: CASSTTGGLGYGYTF